This entry is about one T cell receptor (beta chain). The antigen remains unidentified. Healthy individuals of Caucasian origin from Russia, aged roughly 6 to 100, served as donors. Alongside a J-beta primer mix, a sample-barcoded 5' primer served in a second PCR lasting roughly 7 to 11 cycles. TCRdb re-derived calls from the 5' RACE reads in MiXCR, one entry per CDR3 protein. The data contain 1.5 million to 2 million distinct CDR3 sequences, 28% of them singletons. These data are taken from a study of blood T cells in healthy people across ages. Broader study findings: Total diversity from one million sequenced T cells was likely underestimated.

Germline V gene lookup returns CDR1 SGHRS and CDR2 YFSETQ. The trim removed 0 bases at V and 9 bases at J, leaving 9 bases unmatched. CDR3 length: 16 amino acids. The sample taken for sequencing was blood. The J gene is TRBJ1-6, the V gene TRBV5-1; TRBD1 matches 7 bases. The sequence came from a woman in her twenties or thirties in good health. The CDR3 DNA follows: TGCGCCAGCAGCTTGGGACAGGGAAGCTCTGGTTCACCCCTCCACTTT. Its protein is CASSLGQGSSGSPLHF.